Below, one T cell receptor beta chain is given with its context. These data belong to a study of blood T cell repertoires in COVID-19. CDR1 SGHRS and CDR2 YFSETQ come from the germline V gene. The CDR3 totals 15 residues. Trimming stripped 1 base from V and 5 bases from J, with 15 bases between. Methods used by the authors: Amplifying reference gene primers gave estimates of nucleated cell counts. Produced via immunoSEQ multiplex PCR; TCRdb's table is partial and in-frame only. That table gives V, J and clone size, and the DNA gave D and trimming. The table lists 300,000 to 350,000 clones, 90% to 95% of them singletons, with 3.9% in the top ten. Exposed participants encountered a COVID-19 case during the 2 weeks preceding study entry.

V usage is TRBV5-1 and J usage is TRBJ1-1; D gene unclear. The receptor was isolated from a woman aged 25 to 39 who had been exposed to COVID-19. Sample: PBMCs or T cells enriched from blood (not recorded which). The CDR3 loop is CASSLRARLVTEAFF. In DNA form, the CDR3 reads TGCGCCAGCAGCTTGAGAGCGCGGTTGGTAACTGAAGCTTTCTTT.